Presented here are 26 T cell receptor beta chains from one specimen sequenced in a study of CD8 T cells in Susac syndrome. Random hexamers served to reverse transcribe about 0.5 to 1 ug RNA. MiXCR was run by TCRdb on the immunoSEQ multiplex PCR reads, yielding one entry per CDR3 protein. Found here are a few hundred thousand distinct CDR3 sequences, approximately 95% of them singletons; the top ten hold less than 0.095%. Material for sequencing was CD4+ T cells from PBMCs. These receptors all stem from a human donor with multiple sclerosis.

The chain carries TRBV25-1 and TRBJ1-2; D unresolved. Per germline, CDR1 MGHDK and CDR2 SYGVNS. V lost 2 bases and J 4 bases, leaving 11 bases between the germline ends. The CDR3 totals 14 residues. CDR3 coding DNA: TGTGCCAGCAGTGAAAGTGGAGACCTCTATGGCTACACCTTC. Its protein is CASSESGDLYGYTF.

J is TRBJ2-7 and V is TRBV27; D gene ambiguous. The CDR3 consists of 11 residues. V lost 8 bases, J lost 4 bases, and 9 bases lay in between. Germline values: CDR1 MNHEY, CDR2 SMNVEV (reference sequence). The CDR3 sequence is CASGSQYEQYF. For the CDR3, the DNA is TGTGCCAGCGGGTCCCAATACGAGCAGTACTTC.

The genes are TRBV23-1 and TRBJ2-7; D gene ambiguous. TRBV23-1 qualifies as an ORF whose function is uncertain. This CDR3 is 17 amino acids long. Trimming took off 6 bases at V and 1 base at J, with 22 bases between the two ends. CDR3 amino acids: CASSRKKRVPRSYEQYF. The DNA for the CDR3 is TGCGCCAGCAGCCGCAAGAAAAGGGTTCCGAGATCCTACGAGCAGTACTTC.

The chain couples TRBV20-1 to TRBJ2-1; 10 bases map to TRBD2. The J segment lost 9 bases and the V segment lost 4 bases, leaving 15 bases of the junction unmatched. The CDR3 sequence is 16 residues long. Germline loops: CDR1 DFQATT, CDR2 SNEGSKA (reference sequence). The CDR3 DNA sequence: TGCAGTGCTACCGCGCTGTCTAGCGGGAGATATGGTGAGCAGTTCTTC. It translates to CSATALSSGRYGEQFF.

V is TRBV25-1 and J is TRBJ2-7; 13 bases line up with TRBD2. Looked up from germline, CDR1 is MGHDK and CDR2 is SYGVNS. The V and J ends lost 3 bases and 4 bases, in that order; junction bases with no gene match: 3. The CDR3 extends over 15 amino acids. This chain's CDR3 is CASSDGGLAGYEQYF. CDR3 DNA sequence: TGTGCCAGCAGTGATGGGGGACTAGCGGGATACGAGCAGTACTTC.

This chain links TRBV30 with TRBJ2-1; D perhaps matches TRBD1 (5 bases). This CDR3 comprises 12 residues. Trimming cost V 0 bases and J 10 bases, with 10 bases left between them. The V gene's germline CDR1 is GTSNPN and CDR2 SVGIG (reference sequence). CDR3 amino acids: CAWSVGAGEQFF. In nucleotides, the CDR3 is TGTGCCTGGAGTGTAGGGGCTGGGGAGCAGTTCTTC.

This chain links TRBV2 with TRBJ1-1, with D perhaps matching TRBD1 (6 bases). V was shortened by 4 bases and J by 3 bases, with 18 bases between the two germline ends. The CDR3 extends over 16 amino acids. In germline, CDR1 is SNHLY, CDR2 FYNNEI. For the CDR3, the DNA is TGTGCCAGCAGTGCCGGTGGTTACAGGGTATACACTGAAGCTTTCTTT. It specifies CASSAGGYRVYTEAFF.

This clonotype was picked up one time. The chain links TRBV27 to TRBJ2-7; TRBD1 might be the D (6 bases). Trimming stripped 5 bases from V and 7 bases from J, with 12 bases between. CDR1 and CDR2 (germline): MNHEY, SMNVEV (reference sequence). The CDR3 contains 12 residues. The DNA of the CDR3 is TGTGCCAGCAGTGCTGGACAGTCAGAGCAGTACTTC. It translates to CASSAGQSEQYF.

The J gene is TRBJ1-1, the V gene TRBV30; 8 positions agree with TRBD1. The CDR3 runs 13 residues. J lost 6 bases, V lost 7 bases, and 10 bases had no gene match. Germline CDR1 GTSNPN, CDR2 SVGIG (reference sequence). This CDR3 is CAFTGQAPSEAFF. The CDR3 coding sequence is TGTGCCTTTACGGGACAGGCACCTTCTGAAGCTTTCTTT.

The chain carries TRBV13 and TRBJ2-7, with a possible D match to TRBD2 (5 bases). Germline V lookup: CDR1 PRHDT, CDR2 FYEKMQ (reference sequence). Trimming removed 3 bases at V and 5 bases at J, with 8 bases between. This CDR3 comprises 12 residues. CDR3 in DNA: TGTGCCAGCAGCTTCGGGGAAAACGAGCAGTACTTC. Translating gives CASSFGENEQYF.

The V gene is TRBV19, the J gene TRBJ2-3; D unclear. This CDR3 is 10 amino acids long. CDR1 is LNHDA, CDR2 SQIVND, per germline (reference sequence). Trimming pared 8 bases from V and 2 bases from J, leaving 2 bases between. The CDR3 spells CASLTDTQYF. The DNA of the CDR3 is TGTGCCAGTCTCACAGATACGCAGTATTTT.

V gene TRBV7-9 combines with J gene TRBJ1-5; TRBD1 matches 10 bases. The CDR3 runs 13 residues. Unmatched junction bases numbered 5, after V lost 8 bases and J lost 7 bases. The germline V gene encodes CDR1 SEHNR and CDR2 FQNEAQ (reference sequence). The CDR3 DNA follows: TGTGCCAGCGGACAGGGGGACTACCAGCCCCAGCATTTT. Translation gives CASGQGDYQPQHF.

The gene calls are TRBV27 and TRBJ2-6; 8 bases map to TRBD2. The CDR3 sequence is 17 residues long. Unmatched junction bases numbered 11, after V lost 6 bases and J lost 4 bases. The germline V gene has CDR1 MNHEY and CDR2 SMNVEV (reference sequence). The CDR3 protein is CASSRPSGSSGANVLTF. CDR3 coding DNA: TGTGCCAGCAGCCGACCAAGCGGGAGTTCCGGGGCCAACGTCCTGACTTTC. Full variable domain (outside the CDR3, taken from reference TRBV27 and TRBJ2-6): EAQVTQNPRYLITVTGKKLTVTCSQNMNHEYMSWYRQDPGLGLRQIYYSMNVEVTDKGDVPEGYKVSRKEKRNFPLILESPSPNQTSLYFCASSRPSGSSGANVLTFGAGSRLTVL.

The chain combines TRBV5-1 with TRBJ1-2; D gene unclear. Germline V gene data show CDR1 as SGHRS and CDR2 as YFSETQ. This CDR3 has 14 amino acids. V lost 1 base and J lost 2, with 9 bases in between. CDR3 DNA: TGCGCCAGCAGCTTGAACACAGTCAACTATGGCTACACCTTC. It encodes CASSLNTVNYGYTF.

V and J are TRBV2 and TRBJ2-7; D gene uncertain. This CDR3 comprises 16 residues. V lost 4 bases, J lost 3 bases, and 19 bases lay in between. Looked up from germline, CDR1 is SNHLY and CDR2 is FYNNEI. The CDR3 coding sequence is TGTGCCAGCAGTGTTAGGCAAAGCCGGACCGGCTACGAGCAGTACTTC. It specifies CASSVRQSRTGYEQYF.

DNA for the CDR3: TGTGCCAGCAGCTTAGATTTGGACAGGGGGCCCGAGACCCAGTACTTC. It specifies CASSLDLDRGPETQYF. V is TRBV11-2 and J is TRBJ2-5; 11 bases agree with TRBD1. Germline CDR1 and CDR2: SGHAT and FQNNGV. The CDR3 spans 16 residues. J gave up 5 bases and V 0 bases, and 5 bases lay outside the gene matches.

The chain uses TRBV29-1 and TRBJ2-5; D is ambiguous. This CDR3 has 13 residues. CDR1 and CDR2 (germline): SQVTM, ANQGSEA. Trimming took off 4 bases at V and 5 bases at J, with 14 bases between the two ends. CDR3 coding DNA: TGCAGCGTTGGGGTAACCGGTGGGGAGACCCAGTACTTC. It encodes CSVGVTGGETQYF.

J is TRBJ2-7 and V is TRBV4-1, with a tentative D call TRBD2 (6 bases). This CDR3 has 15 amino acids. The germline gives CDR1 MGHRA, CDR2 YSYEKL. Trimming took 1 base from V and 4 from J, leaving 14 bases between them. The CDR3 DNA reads TGCGCCAGCAGCCAAGCCTCGACTAGTTTTTACGAGCAGTACTTC. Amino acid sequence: CASSQASTSFYEQYF.

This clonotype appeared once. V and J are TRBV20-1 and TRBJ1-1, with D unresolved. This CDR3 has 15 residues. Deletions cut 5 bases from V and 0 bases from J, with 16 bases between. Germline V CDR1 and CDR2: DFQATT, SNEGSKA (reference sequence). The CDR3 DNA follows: TGCAGTGCTGCCTCCAGGCACTTTCTGAACACTGAAGCTTTCTTT. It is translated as CSAASRHFLNTEAFF.

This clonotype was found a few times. DNA of the CDR3: TGTGCCAGCAGCCCGACACCTAACTATGGCTACACCTTC. It translates to CASSPTPNYGYTF. This sequence joins TRBV12-3 or TRBV12-4 and TRBJ1-2; no clear D. The ends were cut back, 6 bases at V and 0 bases at J, with 8 bases in the middle. This CDR3 comprises 13 residues.

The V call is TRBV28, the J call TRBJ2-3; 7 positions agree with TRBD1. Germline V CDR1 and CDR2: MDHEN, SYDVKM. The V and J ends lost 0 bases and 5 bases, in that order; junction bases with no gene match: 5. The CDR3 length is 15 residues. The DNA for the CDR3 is TGTGCCAGCAGTTTATGGACAGGGTCCGTAGATACGCAGTATTTT. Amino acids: CASSLWTGSVDTQYF. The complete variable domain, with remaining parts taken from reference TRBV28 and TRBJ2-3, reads DVKVTQSSRYLVKRTGEKVFLECVQDMDHENMFWYRQDPGLGLRLIYFSYDVKMKEKGDIPEGYSVSREKKERFSLILESASTNQTSMYLCASSLWTGSVDTQYFGPGTRLTVL.

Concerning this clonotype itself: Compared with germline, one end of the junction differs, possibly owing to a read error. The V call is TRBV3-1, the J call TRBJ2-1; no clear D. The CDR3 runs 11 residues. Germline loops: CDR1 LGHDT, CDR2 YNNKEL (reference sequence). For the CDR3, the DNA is TGTGCCAGCAGCCAAGGACCAATCCAGATCTTC. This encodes CASSQGPIQIF.

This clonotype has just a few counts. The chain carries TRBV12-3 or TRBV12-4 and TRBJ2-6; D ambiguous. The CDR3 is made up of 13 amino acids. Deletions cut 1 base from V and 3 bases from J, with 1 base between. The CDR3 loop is CASSLVGANVLTF. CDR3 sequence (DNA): TGTGCCAGCAGTTTAGTTGGGGCCAACGTCCTGACTTTC.

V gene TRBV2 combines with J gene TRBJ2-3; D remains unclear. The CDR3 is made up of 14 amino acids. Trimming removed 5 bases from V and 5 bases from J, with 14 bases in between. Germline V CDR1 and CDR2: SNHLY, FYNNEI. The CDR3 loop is CASSRSRVGDTQYF. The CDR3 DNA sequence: TGTGCCAGCAGTCGTAGTAGGGTAGGAGATACGCAGTATTTT.

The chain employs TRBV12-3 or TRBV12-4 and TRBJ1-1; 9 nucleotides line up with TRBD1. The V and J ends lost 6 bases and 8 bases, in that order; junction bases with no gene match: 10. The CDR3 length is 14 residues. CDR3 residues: CASRTGTGIFEAFF. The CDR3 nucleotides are TGTGCCAGCAGGACGGGGACAGGGATCTTCGAAGCTTTCTTT.

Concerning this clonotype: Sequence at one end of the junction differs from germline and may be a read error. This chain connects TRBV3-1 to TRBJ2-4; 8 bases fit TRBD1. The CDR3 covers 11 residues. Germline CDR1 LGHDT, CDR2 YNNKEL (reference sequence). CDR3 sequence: CASGGRGRLNF. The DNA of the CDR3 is TGTGCCAGCGGGGGCAGGGGGCGATTGAACTTC.